The 29 T cell receptor beta chains given below trace back to one sample, sequenced in a study of a mutant IDH1 vaccine in newly diagnosed glioma. The sample's time point: week 5, during vaccination. Topical imiquimod was applied with each vaccine dose, which held 300 ug of mutant IDH1 20-mer peptide. Assay: immunoSEQ multiplex PCR; the TCRdb copy retains only in-frame clones and omits some. The sample has 23,000 or so clones, 77% seen once. These receptors are not linked to any known antigen. This specimen consisted of PBMCs, obtained from a glioma patient whose treatment included an IDH1 peptide vaccine. These receptors were obtained from a middle-aged man with glioma.

V usage is TRBV10-2 and J usage is TRBJ1-4, with D possibly matching TRBD1 (5 bases). Trimming stripped 2 bases from V and 4 bases from J, with 14 bases between. The germline V gene has CDR1 WSHSY and CDR2 SAAADI. CDR3 length equals 16 residues. The CDR3 region has the DNA TGCGCCAGCAGTGAGGGTGTTGGGGCCATTAATGAAAAACTGTTTTTT. Protein sequence: CASSEGVGAINEKLFF.

V usage is TRBV4-1 and J usage is TRBJ2-3; 10 nucleotides agree with TRBD2. The length of the CDR3 is 19 residues. Per germline, CDR1 MGHRA and CDR2 YSYEKL. V lost 3 bases and J lost 0; bases outside the gene matches: 12. The CDR3: CASSQSTSGTKPSTDTQYF. The CDR3 coding sequence is TGCGCCAGCAGCCAGTCAACTAGCGGGACGAAACCTAGCACAGATACGCAGTATTTT.

V gene TRBV11-3 combines with J gene TRBJ1-1, with 7 bases matching TRBD1. Looked up from germline, CDR1 is SGHNT and CDR2 is YENEEA. Trimming cost V 1 base and J 11 bases; bases outside gene matches: 7. The CDR3 length is 13 residues. CDR3 amino acids: CASSLGDRVLAFF. The CDR3 DNA is TGTGCCAGCAGCTTAGGCGACAGGGTCCTCGCTTTCTTT.

The gene calls are TRBV5-4 and TRBJ2-2, with TRBD1 matching over 12 bases. With V trimmed by 4 bases and J by 4 bases, 11 bases remained unmatched. Germline CDR1 reads SGHNT; CDR2 reads YYREEE (reference sequence). The CDR3 consists of 18 residues. CDR3 sequence: CASSRIPGTGGTTGELFF. The CDR3 DNA reads TGTGCCAGCAGCCGCATCCCCGGGACAGGGGGCACCACCGGGGAGCTGTTTTTT.

The J gene is TRBJ2-2, the V gene TRBV5-6; 7 nucleotides line up with TRBD2. The J segment lost 1 base and the V segment lost 4 bases, leaving 10 bases of the junction unmatched. The V gene's germline CDR1 is SGHDT and CDR2 YYEEEE. The CDR3 spans 17 residues. CDR3 in amino acids: CASSLRRRELNTGELFF. The CDR3 coding sequence is TGTGCCAGCAGCCTTCGAAGGCGGGAGTTGAACACCGGGGAGCTGTTTTTT.

This clone appeared a few times. This sequence joins TRBV10-1 and TRBJ1-5; the D gene is possibly TRBD1 (6 bases). V was pared by 0 bases and J by 6 bases, with 9 bases between. Germline CDR1 reads WNHNN; CDR2 reads SYGVQD (reference sequence). CDR3 length: 14 residues. The CDR3 DNA sequence: TGCGCCAGCAGTGAGTCTGACAGGCTTCAGCCCCAGCATTTT. This codes for CASSESDRLQPQHF.

This clone occurred once. This chain joins TRBV11-3 and TRBJ1-2, with 7 nucleotides matching TRBD1. The CDR3 covers 13 residues. Per the germline V gene, CDR1 is SGHNT and CDR2 is YENEEA. V shed 4 bases, J shed 2 bases, and the junction held 1 base outside the gene matches. DNA for the CDR3: TGTGCCAGCAGCTCGACAGGGAACTATGGCTACACCTTC. Its translation is CASSSTGNYGYTF.

This clone was recorded a few times. This sequence joins TRBV4-1 and TRBJ1-5; D is perhaps TRBD1 (6 bases). The CDR3 extends over 16 amino acids. Trimming shortened V by 4 bases and J by 0 bases, and 13 bases separated the two germline ends. The germline CDR1 and CDR2 sequences are MGHRA and YSYEKL. CDR3: CASSPQGSSSNQPQHF. CDR3 sequence (DNA): TGCGCCAGCAGCCCACAGGGTTCTTCTAGCAATCAGCCCCAGCATTTT.

This clone was found a few times. The CDR3 here is CASSPTGEKEKLFF. As DNA, the CDR3 is TGCGCCAGCAGCCCGACAGGGGAGAAGGAAAAACTGTTTTTT. The rearrangement links TRBV5-1 to TRBJ1-4, with 8 bases lining up with TRBD1. Germline CDR1 is SGHRS and CDR2 is YFSETQ. Trimming cost V 4 bases and J 8 bases; bases outside gene matches: 7. The CDR3 sequence is 14 residues long.

This clone was detected only a few times. The CDR3 bases are TGTGCCAGCAGCAAGACCGTGGGATCGAACACCGGGGAGCTGTTTTTT. This sequence encodes CASSKTVGSNTGELFF. The rearrangement joins TRBV7-6 to TRBJ2-2, with D hard to call. Trimming shortened V by 5 bases and J by 0 bases, and 13 bases separated the two germline ends. CDR3 length equals 16 residues. Germline assignment: CDR1 SGHVS and CDR2 FNYEAQ.

This chain uses TRBV7-8 with TRBJ2-1; D remains ambiguous. The CDR3 has 12 residues. Germline CDR1 is SGHVS and CDR2 is FQNEAQ. Deletions cut 1 base from V and 8 bases from J, with 6 bases between. The CDR3 DNA follows: TGTGCCAGCAGCTTAGGGTACGATGAGCAGTTCTTC. Protein product: CASSLGYDEQFF. Filled out from reference TRBV7-8 and TRBJ2-1, the complete variable domain reads GAGVSQSPRYKVAKRGQDVALRCDPISGHVSLFWYQQALGQGPEFLTYFQNEAQLDKSGLPSDRFFAERPEGSVSTLKIQRTQQEDSAVYLCASSLGYDEQFFGPGTRLTVL.

CDR3 coding DNA: TGTGCCAGCAGCTTATCCGGCTACAATGAGCAGTTCTTC. This codes for CASSLSGYNEQFF. This chain connects TRBV7-2 to TRBJ2-1, with D uncertain. The CDR3 length is 13 residues. CDR1 and CDR2 (germline): SGHTA, FQGNSA. V gave up 2 bases and J gave up 3 bases, with 5 bases separating them.

The V call is TRBV29-1, the J call TRBJ2-5; a possible D gene is TRBD2 (6 bases). Trimming stripped 6 bases from V and 5 bases from J, with 13 bases between. The CDR3 consists of 12 residues. Germline assignment: CDR1 SQVTM and CDR2 ANQGSEA. The CDR3 loop is CSVVRSGETQYF. CDR3 DNA: TGCAGCGTCGTTAGGAGCGGGGAGACCCAGTACTTC.

This clone has just a few counts. The gene calls are TRBV2 and TRBJ1-1, with D possibly being TRBD1 (6 bases). Per germline, CDR1 SNHLY and CDR2 FYNNEI. The germline V and J ends were trimmed by 9 bases and 1 base, with 21 bases remaining between them. This CDR3 is 16 amino acids long. The CDR3 nucleotides are TGTGCCAGGGCGGGGCCGAACAGGGCCTCGAACACTGAAGCTTTCTTT. The encoded protein is CARAGPNRASNTEAFF.

The rearrangement links TRBV11-3 to TRBJ2-1, with unresolved D. The CDR3 sequence is 11 residues long. Germline V CDR1 and CDR2: SGHNT, YENEEA. Trimming pared 5 bases from V and 10 bases from J, leaving 9 bases between. CDR3 protein: CASSPLGEQFF. The CDR3 DNA sequence: TGTGCCAGCAGCCCCCTTGGGGAGCAGTTCTTC.

CDR3 in DNA: TGTGCCAGTAGTATAGTAGGGGGGGCCTATGGCTACACCTTC. Protein product: CASSIVGGAYGYTF. The rearrangement joins TRBV19 to TRBJ1-2; D possibly corresponds to TRBD1 (6 bases). CDR1 is LNHDA, CDR2 SQIVND, per germline (reference sequence). The CDR3 is made up of 14 amino acids. V lost 1 base to trimming and J lost 4 bases, with 10 bases between them.

This clone was counted a few times. The chain employs TRBV7-2 and TRBJ2-7, with D maybe TRBD1 (6 bases). With 5 bases removed from V and 5 bases from J, the gap between germline ends came to 19 bases. Germline lookup yields CDR1 SGHTA and CDR2 FQGNSA. The CDR3 covers 15 residues. The CDR3 bases are TGTGCCAGCAGCACCGGGACAATTCAAGCAGACGAGCAGTACTTC. It codes for CASSTGTIQADEQYF.

The gene calls are TRBV4-3 and TRBJ1-6, with D possibly being TRBD1 (5 bases). The CDR3 runs 15 residues. Germline values: CDR1 LGHNA, CDR2 YSLEER. Trimming removed 1 base from V and 8 bases from J, with 12 bases in between. In nucleotides, the CDR3 is TGCGCCAGCAGCCAAGGGAGGGGCGGAGATTCACCCCTCCACTTT. Translated: CASSQGRGGDSPLHF.

This clone was observed a few times. This rearrangement joins TRBV11-3 to TRBJ2-2; the D gene could be TRBD1 or TRBD2 (5 bases each). There are 15 residues in the CDR3. Trimming pared 7 bases from V and 3 bases from J, leaving 15 bases between. From germline, CDR1 is SGHNT and CDR2 YENEEA. CDR3 region: CASTPGRGDTGELFF. Here the CDR3 DNA reads TGTGCCAGCACCCCGGGACGAGGGGACACCGGGGAGCTGTTTTTT.

The rearrangement links TRBV6-4 to TRBJ2-2, with D possibly being TRBD1 (6 bases). The germline V gene has CDR1 MRHNA and CDR2 SNTAGT. Trimming removed 5 bases at V and 8 bases at J, with 12 bases between. This CDR3 is 13 amino acids long. The CDR3, as DNA: TGTGCCAGCAGTACCTCAGGGACAGGGGAGCTGTTTTTT. Translation: CASSTSGTGELFF.

The chain links TRBV5-5 to TRBJ1-2; D gene unclear. CDR1 is SGHKS and CDR2 is YYEKEE in the germline V gene (reference sequence). V dropped 0 bases and J dropped 0 bases, with 15 bases sitting between them. This CDR3 comprises 17 residues. CDR3 sequence (DNA): TGTGCCAGCAGCTTGGTTTCTCCGGGTCCCGCTAACTATGGCTACACCTTC. Residues: CASSLVSPGPANYGYTF.

This clone has just one count. J is TRBJ2-1 and V is TRBV19, with TRBD2 identical over 13 bases. The J segment lost 8 bases and the V segment lost 5 bases, leaving 12 bases of the junction unmatched. This CDR3 is built from 17 residues. Germline V lookup: CDR1 LNHDA, CDR2 SQIVND (reference sequence). The CDR3 DNA reads TGTGCCAGTAGTCTCAGACTAGCGGGAGGTATCTTCGATGAGCAGTTCTTC. Protein: CASSLRLAGGIFDEQFF.

A few counts support this clone. V usage is TRBV4-1 and J usage is TRBJ1-4; weak D call: TRBD1 (5 bases). The CDR3 covers 17 residues. Germline assignment: CDR1 MGHRA and CDR2 YSYEKL. Between the trimmed V and J ends, which lost 4 bases and 0 bases, there was a span of 15 bases. The CDR3 region has the DNA TGCGCCAGCAGCCTAGTAGGGACCGGGGCAACTAATGAAAAACTGTTTTTT. This gives the protein CASSLVGTGATNEKLFF.

V is TRBV14 and J is TRBJ2-2; D uncertain. The germline V gene encodes CDR1 SGHDN and CDR2 FVKESK. V shed 1 base and J shed 7 bases, with 7 bases lying between them. This CDR3 region has 13 residues. The CDR3 bases are TGTGCCAGCAGCCAAGTGAGAGACGGGGAGCTGTTTTTT. Its protein product is CASSQVRDGELFF.

The J gene is TRBJ2-6, the V gene TRBV6-5; D may match TRBD1 or TRBD2 (5 bases each). The CDR3 has 15 residues. V lost 6 bases and J 0 bases, leaving 9 bases between the germline ends. Germline loops: CDR1 MNHEY, CDR2 SVGAGI. Here the CDR3 reads CASSRDLSGANVLTF. The CDR3 coding sequence is TGTGCCAGCAGCAGGGACCTCTCTGGGGCCAACGTCCTGACTTTC.

V and J are TRBV5-4 and TRBJ2-1, with TRBD2 identical over 9 bases. Germline V gene data show CDR1 as SGHNT and CDR2 as YYREEE (reference sequence). The CDR3 runs 17 residues. V gave up 0 bases and J gave up 5 bases; unmatched junction bases: 9. The CDR3 region has the DNA TGTGCCAGCAGCTTGGGGATCCCTAGCGGGATAAACAATGAGCAGTTCTTC. Its translation is CASSLGIPSGINNEQFF.

Within the sample, this clone is medium-sized (0.01 to 0.1%). The V and J genes are TRBV5-1 and TRBJ1-2; D gene unclear. The CDR3 consists of 13 residues. V was shortened by 2 bases and J by 3 bases, with 8 bases between the two germline ends. CDR1 and CDR2 (germline): SGHRS, YFSETQ. The CDR3 spells CASSFPGHYGYTF. The CDR3 DNA is TGCGCCAGCAGCTTCCCTGGGCACTATGGCTACACCTTC.

By share of the sample, this clone is medium-sized. The sample contains more than one DNA sequence encoding this CDR3. The V call is TRBV4-3, the J call TRBJ1-1; the D gene is possibly TRBD1 (5 bases). The germline gives CDR1 LGHNA, CDR2 YSLEER. CDR3 length: 13 residues. The V and J ends lost 4 bases and 6 bases respectively, with 12 bases between them. Written as DNA, the CDR3 is TGCGCCAGCAGCCCCATGAGGGGATCTGAAGCTTTCTTT. As protein: CASSPMRGSEAFF.

The chain has TRBV4-3 and TRBJ2-7; D gene unclear. This CDR3 has 15 residues. V was clipped by 0 bases and J by 4 bases, with 13 bases between them. Germline assignment: CDR1 LGHNA and CDR2 YSLEER. The CDR3 spells CASSQDAQRRYEQYV. DNA of the CDR3: TGCGCCAGCAGCCAAGATGCCCAGAGGCGGTACGAGCAGTACGTC.